These 10 T cell receptor beta chains were sequenced from one sample in a study of CD8+ T cells in alopecia areata. Sequencing relied on a cDNA template that was reverse transcribed from extracted RNA. Here immunoSEQ multiplex PCR was the method, and the copy in TCRdb shows in-frame clones only, minus some. The sample consists of 110,000 or so clones, roughly two fifths of them appearing once. The sample taken for sequencing was CD4+ T cells sorted from blood. These receptors were taken from a human donor with alopecia areata.

This clone came up a few times. The J gene is TRBJ2-5, the V gene TRBV7-3, with 13 nucleotides matching TRBD2. The CDR3 is made up of 16 amino acids. Germline V gives CDR1 SGHTA, CDR2 FQGTGA. V lost 5 bases to trimming and J lost 1 base; unmatched junction nucleotides: 4. CDR3 region: CASSPGTSGVQETQYF. The CDR3 DNA is TGTGCCAGCAGCCCCGGGACTAGCGGGGTCCAAGAGACCCAGTACTTC.

The chain is built from TRBV29-1 and TRBJ1-2; D gene ambiguous. The CDR3 covers 13 residues. Germline V CDR1 and CDR2: SQVTM, ANQGSEA. Trimming stripped 5 bases from V and 2 bases from J, with 12 bases between. CDR3 amino acids: CSVSLGINYGYTF. The DNA of the CDR3 is TGCAGCGTTTCACTCGGGATCAACTATGGCTACACCTTC.

This clone was detected only a few times. The rearrangement uses TRBV18 and TRBJ2-7; D gene uncertain. This CDR3 has 13 residues. V dropped 2 bases and J dropped 3 bases, with 8 bases sitting between them. CDR1 KGHSH and CDR2 LQKENI come from the germline V gene. CDR3 nucleotides: TGTGCCAGCTCACCATCAGGTGACTACGAGCAGTACTTC. This encodes CASSPSGDYEQYF.

V is TRBV7-2 and J is TRBJ2-3, with D tentatively TRBD1 or TRBD2 (7 bases each). Trimming removed 3 bases at V and 3 bases at J, with 19 bases between. Germline V gene lookup returns CDR1 SGHTA and CDR2 FQGNSA. The CDR3 is made up of 17 amino acids. DNA of the CDR3: TGTGCCAGCAGCTTCCGCCGACAGGGCGGGAGTACAGATACGCAGTATTTT. Encoded protein: CASSFRRQGGSTDTQYF.

This clone occurred a few times. The rearrangement joins TRBV9 to TRBJ1-1; D is undetermined. The V end lost 4 bases, the J end lost 11 bases, and 18 bases lay between the germline ends. Germline V gene data show CDR1 as SGDLS and CDR2 as YYNGEE. CDR3 length: 13 amino acids. CDR3 DNA sequence: TGTGCCAGCAGCCCCCGGACGGAAGGGATGGCTTTCTTT. This translates into CASSPRTEGMAFF.

This clone turned up a few times. The chain has TRBV2 and TRBJ2-1, with 8 bases aligning to TRBD2. The CDR3 has 13 residues. The junction had 6 bases not matched to a gene; V was cut back by 6 bases and J by 8 bases. Germline V lookup: CDR1 SNHLY, CDR2 FYNNEI. CDR3 nucleotide sequence: TGTGCCAGCAGAAGAGGACTAGCCGATGAGCAGTTCTTC. Translated: CASRRGLADEQFF.

This sequence joins TRBV2 and TRBJ2-3; D gene uncertain. The CDR3 spans 13 residues. Per the germline V gene, CDR1 is SNHLY and CDR2 is FYNNEI. Trimming took off 3 bases at V and 4 bases at J, with 8 bases between the two ends. The CDR3 bases are TGTGCCAGCAGTGATCAGTACCCAGATACGCAGTATTTT. Translated: CASSDQYPDTQYF. Looking up the rest from reference TRBV2 and TRBJ2-3 gives the full variable domain: EPEVTQTPSHQVTQMGQEVILRCVPISNHLYFYWYRQILGQKVEFLVSFYNNEISEKSEIFDDQFSVERPDGSNFTLKIRSTKLEDSAMYFCASSDQYPDTQYFGPGTRLTVL.

The chain has TRBV30 and TRBJ2-1, with D perhaps matching TRBD2 (5 bases). The CDR3 totals 12 residues. Germline CDR1 GTSNPN, CDR2 SVGIG (reference sequence). V gave up 0 bases and J gave up 10 bases, with 10 bases separating them. CDR3: CAWSVPPGEQFF. The CDR3 DNA is TGTGCCTGGAGTGTACCTCCGGGGGAGCAGTTCTTC.

This clone was seen a few times. The chain employs TRBV30 and TRBJ2-2, with no clear D. The CDR3 has 13 residues. Trimming cost V 2 bases and J 1 base, with 5 bases left between them. Germline loops: CDR1 GTSNPN, CDR2 SVGIG (reference sequence). As DNA, the CDR3 is TGTGCCTGGAGTCCCGGGAACACCGGGGAGCTGTTTTTT. Translation gives CAWSPGNTGELFF.

This clone has just a few counts. CDR3 sequence: CASSPMTVYEQYF. The CDR3 nucleotides are TGTGCCAGCTCACCGATGACAGTTTACGAGCAGTACTTC. This rearrangement joins TRBV18 to TRBJ2-7; a weak D match, TRBD1 (5 bases). V shed 3 bases and J shed 4 bases, with 10 bases lying between them. The CDR3 is made up of 13 amino acids. Germline-derived CDR1 and CDR2 are KGHSH and LQKENI.